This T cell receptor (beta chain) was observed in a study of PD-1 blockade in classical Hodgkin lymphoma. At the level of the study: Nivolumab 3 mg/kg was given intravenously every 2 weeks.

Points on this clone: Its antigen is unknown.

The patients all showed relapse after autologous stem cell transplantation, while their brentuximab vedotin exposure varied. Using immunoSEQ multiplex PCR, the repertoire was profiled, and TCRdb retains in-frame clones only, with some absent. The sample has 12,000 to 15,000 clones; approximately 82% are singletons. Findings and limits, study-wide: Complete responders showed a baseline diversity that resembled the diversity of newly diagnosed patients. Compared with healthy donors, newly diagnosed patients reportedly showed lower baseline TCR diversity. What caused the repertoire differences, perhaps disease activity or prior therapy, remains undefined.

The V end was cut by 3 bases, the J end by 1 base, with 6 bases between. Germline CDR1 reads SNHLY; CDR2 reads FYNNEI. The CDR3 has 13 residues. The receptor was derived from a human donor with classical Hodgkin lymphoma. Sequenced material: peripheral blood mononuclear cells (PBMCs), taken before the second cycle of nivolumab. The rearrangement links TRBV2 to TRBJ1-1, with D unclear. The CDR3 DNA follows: TGTGCCAGCAGTGACCTACGGAACACTGAAGCTTTCTTT. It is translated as CASSDLRNTEAFF. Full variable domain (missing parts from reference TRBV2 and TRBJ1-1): EPEVTQTPSHQVTQMGQEVILRCVPISNHLYFYWYRQILGQKVEFLVSFYNNEISEKSEIFDDQFSVERPDGSNFTLKIRSTKLEDSAMYFCASSDLRNTEAFFGQGTRLTVV.